One sample yielded the 20 T cell receptor beta chains listed below, sequenced in a study of blood T cell repertoires in COVID-19. Using immunoSEQ multiplex PCR, the repertoire was profiled, and TCRdb retains in-frame clones only, with some absent. The sample has more than 200,000 clones; about 90% are singletons. Sequenced sample: PBMCs or T cells enriched from blood (not recorded which). These receptors were taken from a woman aged 25-40 years with acute COVID-19.

The CDR3 reads CASSLKGGNTEAFF. Written as DNA, the CDR3 is TGTGCCAGCAGCTTAAAAGGGGGGAACACTGAAGCTTTCTTT. The rearrangement uses TRBV13 and TRBJ1-1; D might be TRBD1 (6 bases). In germline, CDR1 is PRHDT, CDR2 FYEKMQ (reference sequence). Trimming took off 2 bases at V and 1 base at J, with 8 bases between the two ends. This CDR3 contains 14 residues.

V is TRBV5-4 and J is TRBJ2-7; 8 bases line up with TRBD1. With 3 bases clipped from V and 3 bases from J, the junction kept 8 bases outside the gene matches. The CDR3 extends over 15 amino acids. From germline, CDR1 is SGHNT and CDR2 YYREEE (reference sequence). The CDR3 DNA reads as TGTGCCAGCAGCTCGGGGACAGGCCCTTACTACGAGCAGTACTTC. This encodes CASSSGTGPYYEQYF.

The genes are TRBV2 and TRBJ1-1; D remains ambiguous. Germline V lookup: CDR1 SNHLY, CDR2 FYNNEI. The length of the CDR3 is 12 residues. V was clipped by 6 bases and J by 1 base, with 6 bases between them. This CDR3 reads CASRAGNTEAFF. The CDR3 DNA reads TGTGCCAGCAGGGCAGGGAACACTGAAGCTTTCTTT.

The chain couples TRBV9 to TRBJ1-2; TRBD1 matches at 10 bases. V lost 4 bases and J lost 7; bases outside the gene matches: 4. Germline lookup yields CDR1 SGDLS and CDR2 YYNGEE. This CDR3 region has 13 residues. CDR3 amino acids: CASSLTGGIGYTF. DNA for the CDR3: TGTGCCAGCAGCCTGACAGGGGGCATTGGCTACACCTTC.

The chain couples TRBV5-5 to TRBJ2-6; D uncertain. The germline CDR1 and CDR2 sequences are SGHKS and YYEKEE (reference sequence). V lost 2 bases and J 4 bases, leaving 22 bases between the germline ends. The CDR3 consists of 19 residues. In nucleotides, the CDR3 is TGTGCCAGCAGCTTCGTCGGTAGGCGGAACTCTGTCGGGGCCAACGTCCTGACTTTC. This encodes CASSFVGRRNSVGANVLTF.

This rearrangement joins TRBV13 to TRBJ1-1, with TRBD1 as a possible D gene (5 bases). Germline V CDR1 and CDR2: PRHDT, FYEKMQ (reference sequence). V shed 1 base and J shed 1 base, with 13 bases lying between them. The CDR3 runs 16 residues. DNA for the CDR3: TGTGCCAGCAGCTTAGTGGGGGGTTGGGAGAACACTGAAGCTTTCTTT. It is translated as CASSLVGGWENTEAFF.

The chain is built from TRBV10-3 and TRBJ2-2; D is unclear. V dropped 7 bases and J dropped 0 bases, with 15 bases sitting between them. The germline V gene encodes CDR1 ENHRY and CDR2 SYGVKD. The CDR3 consists of 16 residues. The CDR3 loop is CAIKLQMGTNTGELFF. CDR3 bases: TGTGCCATCAAACTTCAAATGGGCACGAACACCGGGGAGCTGTTTTTT.

The chain uses TRBV12-5 and TRBJ1-3, with D unclear. The V end was cut by 4 bases, the J end by 5 bases, with 24 bases between. Germline values: CDR1 LGHNT, CDR2 FRNRAP. This CDR3 is built from 18 residues. The CDR3 here is CASGSGLVVGLVRNTIYF. CDR3 nucleotides: TGTGCTAGTGGTTCAGGACTTGTCGTCGGACTCGTGAGAAACACCATATATTTT.

The chain employs TRBV6-5 and TRBJ2-7, with 7 bases matching TRBD1. Germline CDR1 reads MNHEY; CDR2 reads SVGAGI. This CDR3 has 14 residues. After removal of 8 bases from V and 3 bases from J, the junction contained 10 bases not matched to a gene. The CDR3 region has the DNA TGTGCCAGCGCGACAGGGCCGGGTCGCTACGAGCAGTACTTC. This codes for CASATGPGRYEQYF.

This clone was recorded only once. The chain has TRBV11-2 and TRBJ2-1; TRBD2 matches 12 bases. V shed 2 bases, J shed 8 bases, and the junction held 4 bases outside the gene matches. Germline V CDR1 and CDR2: SGHAT, FQNNGV. The CDR3 has 15 amino acids. CDR3 loop: CASSLLAGGSDEQFF. CDR3 coding DNA: TGTGCCAGCAGCTTACTAGCGGGAGGGTCCGATGAGCAGTTCTTC.

About this clone itself: Because the CDR3's place on the DNA is in doubt, the DNA is left out and the CDR3 is given as listed by TCRdb. The sample holds other DNA sequences that translate to the same CDR3. CDR3 region: CASSSSRNYGYTF. The chain is built from TRBV27 and TRBJ1-2. Per the germline V gene, CDR1 is MNHEY and CDR2 is SMNVEV (reference sequence). The CDR3 comprises 13 residues, both ends counted.

This clone was observed once. The rearrangement links TRBV3-1 (or the pseudogene TRBV3-2) to TRBJ1-2; 9 bases are shared with TRBD1. Germline-derived CDR1 and CDR2 are LGHDT and YNNKEL (reference sequence). The CDR3 consists of 17 residues. The V segment lost 0 bases and the J segment 8 bases; nucleotides outside the gene matches: 13. The CDR3 loop is CASSQDPGGQGRGGYTF. The CDR3 DNA reads TGTGCCAGCAGCCAAGACCCCGGGGGACAGGGAAGAGGGGGCTACACCTTC.

J is TRBJ2-1 and V is TRBV29-1, with 13 bases fitting TRBD2. With V trimmed by 7 bases and J by 8 bases, 8 bases remained unmatched. This CDR3 comprises 14 residues. Germline assignment: CDR1 SQVTM and CDR2 ANQGSEA. CDR3 region: CSGGLAGELHEQFF. CDR3 DNA sequence: TGCAGCGGCGGACTAGCGGGAGAGCTGCATGAGCAGTTCTTC.

The chain recombines TRBV6-5 with TRBJ1-1; the D gene is possibly TRBD1 (5 bases). The CDR3 contains 14 residues. Trimming cost V 2 bases and J 8 bases, with 15 bases left between them. In germline, CDR1 is MNHEY, CDR2 SVGAGI. DNA of the CDR3: TGTGCCAGCAGTTACGATGGGGACTACGGGGAAGCTTTCTTT. As protein: CASSYDGDYGEAFF.

This chain connects TRBV5-4 to TRBJ2-7; 15 nucleotides align to TRBD2. The junction had 8 bases not matched to a gene; V was cut back by 0 bases and J by 7 bases. CDR1 and CDR2 from the germline V gene are SGHNT and YYREEE (reference sequence). The CDR3 has 17 amino acids. The CDR3 DNA reads TGTGCCAGCAGCTTGGCGGGGACTAGCGGGAGGTCGTTGGAGCAGTACTTC. This codes for CASSLAGTSGRSLEQYF. The whole variable domain, filled in from reference TRBV5-4 and TRBJ2-7, reads ETGVTQSPTHLIKTRGQQVTLRCSSQSGHNTVSWYQQALGQGPQFIFQYYREEENGRGNFPPRFSGLQFPNYSSELNVNALELDDSALYLCASSLAGTSGRSLEQYFGPGTRLTVT.

The chain joins TRBV7-9 to TRBJ2-1; 8 nucleotides line up with TRBD2. The germline CDR1 and CDR2 sequences are SEHNR and FQNEAQ (reference sequence). V shed 5 bases and J 1 base; nucleotides not matched to a gene: 4. This CDR3 comprises 15 residues. The CDR3: CASSRRGASYNEQFF. For the CDR3, the DNA is TGTGCCAGCAGCCGGCGGGGGGCATCCTACAATGAGCAGTTCTTC.

This chain connects TRBV27 to TRBJ1-2, with 10 bases fitting TRBD1. Germline V lookup: CDR1 MNHEY, CDR2 SMNVEV (reference sequence). Losses at the gene ends were 5 bases for V and 8 bases for J; bases not matched to a gene: 14. This CDR3 has 16 amino acids. The CDR3 coding sequence is TGTGCCAGCAGTCCACGTTTGGGACAGGGGAGTAGGGGCTACACCTTC. Its translation: CASSPRLGQGSRGYTF.

In this sample, this clone turned up once. V is TRBV28 and J is TRBJ2-5; no reliable D call. Between the trimmed V and J ends, which lost 2 bases and 5 bases, there was a span of 15 bases. This CDR3 has 15 residues. Germline CDR1 MDHEN, CDR2 SYDVKM. The CDR3 region is CASSLRQAGMETQYF. CDR3 coding DNA: TGTGCCAGCAGTTTAAGGCAGGCCGGCATGGAGACCCAGTACTTC.

The CDR3 DNA reads as TGTGCCAGCAGCCGAACTCATAGCAAGAGCTCCTACAATGAGCAGTTCTTC. Translating it yields CASSRTHSKSSYNEQFF. V gene TRBV11-2 combines with J gene TRBJ2-1, with D unclear. The ends were cut back, 5 bases at V and 0 bases at J, with 17 bases in the middle. Germline CDR1 and CDR2: SGHAT and FQNNGV. This CDR3 spans 17 amino acids.

This chain joins TRBV5-1 and TRBJ1-3; 10 nucleotides align to TRBD1. The CDR3 length is 16 residues. J gave up 4 bases and V 4 bases, and 8 bases lay outside the gene matches. CDR1 and CDR2 (germline): SGHRS, YFSETQ. The CDR3 region is CASSTPMTGGGNTIYF. CDR3 nucleotides: TGCGCCAGCAGCACCCCGATGACAGGGGGCGGAAACACCATATATTTT.